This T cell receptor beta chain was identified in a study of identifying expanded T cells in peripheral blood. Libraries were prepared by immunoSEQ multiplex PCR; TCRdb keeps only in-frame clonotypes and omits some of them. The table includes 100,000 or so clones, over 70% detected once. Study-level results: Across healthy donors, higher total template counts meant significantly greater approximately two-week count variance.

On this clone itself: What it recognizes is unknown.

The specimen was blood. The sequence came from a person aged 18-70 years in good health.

CDR3 protein: CASSLTYYGYTF. CDR3 nucleotides: TGTGCCAGCAGCTTGACGTACTATGGCTACACCTTC. V and J are TRBV5-5 and TRBJ1-2; D uncertain. The CDR3 loop spans 12 amino acids. The V end lost 1 base, the J end lost 3 bases, and 4 bases lay between the germline ends. Germline V gene lookup returns CDR1 SGHKS and CDR2 YYEKEE (reference sequence).